A single sample is the source of the 8 T cell receptor beta chains below, sequenced in a study of cytomegalovirus exposure and HLA in healthy donors. The primer mix had 60 Vbeta and 13 Jbeta primers. Assay used: immunoSEQ multiplex PCR; TCRdb lists only in-frame clones, some missing. In the table there are 150,000 to 200,000 clones, approximately 80% of which are singletons. The sequencing input was PBMCs. These receptors were obtained from a woman aged 25 to 45 in good health and CMV-seronegative.

V usage is TRBV7-3 and J usage is TRBJ2-1; 8 bases line up with TRBD2. V lost 6 bases to trimming and J lost 7 bases; unmatched junction nucleotides: 8. CDR3 size: 14 residues. Germline V gene lookup returns CDR1 SGHTA and CDR2 FQGTGA. CDR3 loop: CASRASGSLNEQFF. The CDR3 coding sequence is TGTGCCAGCAGAGCTAGCGGGTCCTTGAATGAGCAGTTCTTC.

The chain couples TRBV9 to TRBJ2-5, with 11 bases that match TRBD2. This CDR3 has 15 amino acids. V gave up 2 bases and J gave up 2 bases; unmatched junction bases: 2. The germline V gene encodes CDR1 SGDLS and CDR2 YYNGEE. In DNA, the CDR3 is TGTGCCAGCAGCGTTACTAGCGGGAGTCAAGAGACCCAGTACTTC. Amino acid sequence: CASSVTSGSQETQYF.

V and J are TRBV11-3 and TRBJ2-3, with D possibly matching TRBD2 (6 bases). The CDR3 loop spans 16 amino acids. Per the germline V gene, CDR1 is SGHNT and CDR2 is YENEEA. V shed 5 bases and J shed 5 bases, with 20 bases lying between them. CDR3 protein: CASSPGGPGEGDTQYF. The CDR3, as DNA: TGTGCCAGCAGCCCAGGTGGGCCGGGGGAAGGAGATACGCAGTATTTT. The full variable domain, completed using reference TRBV11-3 and TRBJ2-3, is EAGVVQSPRYKIIEKKQPVAFWCNPISGHNTLYWYLQNLGQGPELLIRYENEEAVDDSQLPKDRFSAERLKGVDSTLKIQPAELGDSAVYLCASSPGGPGEGDTQYFGPGTRLTVL.

DNA of the CDR3: TGTGCCAGCAGCTTAGGCGCTCAAGAGACCCAGTACTTC. Protein: CASSLGAQETQYF. The chain carries TRBV7-6 and TRBJ2-5; D ambiguous. Trimming removed 1 base from V and 2 bases from J, with 5 bases in between. Germline-derived CDR1 and CDR2 are SGHVS and FNYEAQ. The CDR3 length is 13 residues.

The chain carries TRBV27 and TRBJ2-2; 8 nucleotides agree with TRBD2. The germline V gene has CDR1 MNHEY and CDR2 SMNVEV (reference sequence). Trimming at V came to 6 bases and at J to 2 bases, leaving 2 bases not matched to a gene. CDR3 size: 14 residues. The CDR3 region has the DNA TGTGCCAGCAGACTAGCGGCTAACACCGGGGAGCTGTTTTTT. Protein sequence: CASRLAANTGELFF.

The chain has TRBV19 and TRBJ2-3; the D gene is possibly TRBD1 (6 bases). Trimming removed 3 bases at V and 2 bases at J, with 12 bases between. CDR3 size: 15 residues. Germline assignment: CDR1 LNHDA and CDR2 SQIVND (reference sequence). CDR3 DNA: TGTGCCAGTAGTATGGGAACAGGGTTCACAGATACGCAGTATTTT. It codes for CASSMGTGFTDTQYF.

The V and J genes are TRBV27 and TRBJ1-2, with a possible D match to TRBD1 (5 bases). Germline-derived CDR1 and CDR2 are MNHEY and SMNVEV (reference sequence). The germline V and J ends were trimmed by 4 bases and 8 bases, with 17 bases remaining between them. The CDR3 has 14 residues. The CDR3, as DNA: TGTGCCAGCAGTTACCTCGACGGACACACAGGCTACACCTTC. Its translation: CASSYLDGHTGYTF.

The chain has TRBV5-5 and TRBJ2-1; 7 nucleotides agree with TRBD1. Germline CDR1 SGHKS, CDR2 YYEKEE (reference sequence). The CDR3 is 17 residues long. J was trimmed by 7 bases and V by 0 bases; bases with no gene match: 13. CDR3 in amino acids: CASSLVPGWDSMNEQFF. The CDR3 nucleotides are TGTGCCAGCAGCTTGGTCCCCGGCTGGGACAGTATGAATGAGCAGTTCTTC.